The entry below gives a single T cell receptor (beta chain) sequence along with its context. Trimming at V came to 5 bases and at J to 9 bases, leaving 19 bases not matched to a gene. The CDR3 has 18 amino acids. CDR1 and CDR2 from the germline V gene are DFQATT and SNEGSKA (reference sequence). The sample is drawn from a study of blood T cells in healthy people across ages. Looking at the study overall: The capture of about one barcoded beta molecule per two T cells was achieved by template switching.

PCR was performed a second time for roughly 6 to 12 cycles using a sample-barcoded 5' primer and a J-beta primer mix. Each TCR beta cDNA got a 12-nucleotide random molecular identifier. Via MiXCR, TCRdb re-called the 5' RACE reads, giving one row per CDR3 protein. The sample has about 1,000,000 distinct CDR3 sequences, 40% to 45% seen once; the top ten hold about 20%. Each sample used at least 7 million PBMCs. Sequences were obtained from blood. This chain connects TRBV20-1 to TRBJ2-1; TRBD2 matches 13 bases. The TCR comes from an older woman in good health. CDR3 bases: TGCAGTGCTCCCGGACTAGCGGGAGTTTCCGTAATAGGCAGTGAGCAGTTCTTC. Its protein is CSAPGLAGVSVIGSEQFF.